Shown below are 25 T cell receptor beta chains from a single sample sequenced in a study of T-cell reconstitution after alpha-beta-depleted transplantation in children. Unique molecular identifiers tagged the TCRbeta library. A single record per CDR3 protein comes from TCRdb applying MiXCR to the PCR reads. The sample holds hundreds of thousands of distinct CDR3 sequences; about 12% are singletons and the top ten take about 0.79%. Sequenced material: PBMCs, taken before TCRalphabeta/CD19-depleted stem cell transplant. These receptors originate from a girl aged 2 to 10 with congenital amegakaryocytic thrombocytopenia, due to receive a stem cell transplant.

This clonotype was detected ten times or more. The chain employs TRBV6-5 and TRBJ2-7; no clear D gene. The CDR3 loop spans 14 amino acids. Between the trimmed V and J ends, which lost 0 bases and 3 bases, there was a span of 9 bases. The germline CDR1 and CDR2 sequences are MNHEY and SVGAGI. The CDR3 DNA reads TGTGCCAGCAGTTACTCGGGTGGAATCTACGAGCAGTACTTC. Residues: CASSYSGGIYEQYF.

This rearrangement joins TRBV5-1 to TRBJ1-6; D is ambiguous. Per germline, CDR1 SGHRS and CDR2 YFSETQ. CDR3 length: 14 residues. V lost 0 bases and J 8 bases, leaving 9 bases between the germline ends. The CDR3 is CASSLGPRDSPLHF. CDR3 nucleotide sequence: TGCGCCAGCAGCTTGGGGCCGAGGGATTCACCCCTCCACTTT.

The table lists this clonotype with many counts. The V and J genes are TRBV29-1 and TRBJ2-7; 12 nucleotides agree with TRBD2. The CDR3 loop spans 16 amino acids. V lost 6 bases and J lost 1; bases outside the gene matches: 10. Germline V gene sequence: CDR1 SQVTM, CDR2 ANQGSEA. CDR3: CSVIRRGTSGSYEQYF. DNA for the CDR3: TGCAGCGTAATAAGACGAGGGACTAGCGGGTCCTACGAGCAGTACTTC.

This clonotype has ten or more counts. V gene TRBV3-1 combines with J gene TRBJ2-1; 13 bases map to TRBD2. The CDR3 runs to 21 residues. Trimming removed 5 bases from V and 7 bases from J; junction bases left unmatched: 23. Germline V gene data show CDR1 as LGHDT and CDR2 as YNNKEL (reference sequence). The CDR3 DNA sequence: TGTGCCAGCAGCTCAAGTCCTTGGACTAGCGGGGGAACGGTAAGAAAGAATGAGCAGTTCTTC. It codes for CASSSSPWTSGGTVRKNEQFF.

The V call is TRBV5-6, the J call TRBJ1-1; D is undetermined. Germline V CDR1 and CDR2: SGHDT, YYEEEE. This CDR3 spans 14 amino acids. Trimming removed 6 bases at V and 1 base at J, with 13 bases between. The CDR3 coding sequence is TGTGCCAGCACCCTAGTGATCCAGAACACTGAAGCTTTCTTT. This sequence encodes CASTLVIQNTEAFF.

The V and J genes are TRBV12-3 or TRBV12-4 and TRBJ2-3; the match to TRBD2 covers 10 bases. J gave up 4 bases and V 6 bases, and 4 bases lay outside the gene matches. CDR3 length: 14 residues. CDR3 coding DNA: TGTGCCAGCAGCTCTAGCGGGAGAGCAGATACGCAGTATTTT. It specifies CASSSSGRADTQYF.

This clonotype was counted a few times. This chain's CDR3 is CASSRRPRTYF. The CDR3 coding sequence is TGTGCCAGCAGTAGGAGGCCGAGGACGTACTTC. The V and J genes are TRBV28 and TRBJ2-7; a possible D gene is TRBD2 (5 bases). CDR3 length equals 11 residues. The germline CDR1 and CDR2 sequences are MDHEN and SYDVKM. The ends were cut back, 5 bases at V and 12 bases at J, with 14 bases in the middle.

This clonotype was counted at least ten times. The genes are TRBV20-1 and TRBJ2-1; D may correspond to TRBD1 or TRBD2 (5 bases each). Germline V lookup: CDR1 DFQATT, CDR2 SNEGSKA (reference sequence). V dropped 5 bases and J dropped 8 bases, with 22 bases sitting between them. The CDR3 consists of 15 residues. CDR3 residues: CSALNWDPEVDEQFF. CDR3 coding DNA: TGCAGTGCTTTGAACTGGGACCCCGAAGTGGATGAGCAGTTCTTC.

This clonotype was counted ten times or more. The rearrangement links TRBV29-1 to TRBJ1-1; D remains ambiguous. This CDR3 is built from 12 residues. Trimming left V 3 bases short and J 4 bases short, with 9 bases between. The V gene's germline CDR1 is SQVTM and CDR2 ANQGSEA. CDR3 residues: CSVDSTTTEAFF. The CDR3 DNA sequence: TGCAGCGTTGATTCGACGACCACTGAAGCTTTCTTT. Variable domain in full (rest from reference TRBV29-1 and TRBJ1-1): SAVISQKPSRDICQRGTSLTIQCQVDSQVTMMFWYRQQPGQSLTLIATANQGSEATYESGFVIDKFPISRPNLTFSTLTVSNMSPEDSSIYLCSVDSTTTEAFFGQGTRLTVV.

This clonotype came up many times. This chain connects TRBV20-1 to TRBJ1-1; no clear D gene. V was trimmed by 1 base and J by 0 bases, leaving 15 bases between them. Germline V gene sequence: CDR1 DFQATT, CDR2 SNEGSKA (reference sequence). CDR3 length: 16 residues. CDR3 bases: TGCAGTGCTAGAGCTCCCTGGGCTGGAATGAACACTGAAGCTTTCTTT. It yields the protein CSARAPWAGMNTEAFF.

J is TRBJ2-3 and V is TRBV29-1; D is perhaps TRBD2 (6 bases). Germline CDR1 is SQVTM and CDR2 is ANQGSEA. V was trimmed by 1 base and J by 4 bases, leaving 9 bases between them. CDR3 size: 13 residues. In DNA, the CDR3 is TGCAGCGTTGAAGGATCGGGAGCAGATACGCAGTATTTT. Translation gives CSVEGSGADTQYF.

The table lists this clonotype with a few counts. The chain links TRBV2 to TRBJ2-7; the match to TRBD1 covers 9 bases. Looked up from germline, CDR1 is SNHLY and CDR2 is FYNNEI. The junction had 9 bases not matched to a gene; V was cut back by 5 bases and J by 4 bases. The CDR3 contains 15 residues. The chain's CDR3 is CASSLDRQGEYEQYF. The CDR3 DNA sequence: TGTGCCAGCAGTTTGGATCGACAGGGGGAGTACGAGCAGTACTTC.

At least ten counts were recorded for this clonotype. CDR3 DNA: TGCGCCAGCAGCGTCGGGACGGACACTGAAGCTTTCTTT. As protein: CASSVGTDTEAFF. V and J are TRBV5-1 and TRBJ1-1, with D maybe TRBD1 (5 bases). Trimming stripped 4 bases from V and 3 bases from J, with 10 bases between. Looked up from germline, CDR1 is SGHRS and CDR2 is YFSETQ. The CDR3 totals 13 residues.

The chain employs TRBV12-3 or TRBV12-4 and TRBJ1-6; 7 nucleotides agree with TRBD1. The ends lost 3 bases at V and 7 bases at J; junction bases unmatched: 3. The CDR3 extends over 14 amino acids. CDR3 DNA sequence: TGTGCCAGCAGTTTTGACAGGGACAATTCACCCCTCCACTTT. Residues: CASSFDRDNSPLHF.

At least ten counts were recorded for this clonotype. The chain joins TRBV5-1 to TRBJ2-1; D assignment may be TRBD1 or TRBD2 (5 bases each). The V and J ends lost 0 bases and 2 bases respectively, with 12 bases between them. The CDR3 totals 16 residues. Per the germline V gene, CDR1 is SGHRS and CDR2 is YFSETQ. The CDR3 here is CASSLALGTPYNEQFF. The CDR3 nucleotides are TGCGCCAGCAGCTTGGCCTTGGGGACCCCCTACAATGAGCAGTTCTTC.

This clonotype came up a few times. The chain has TRBV20-1 and TRBJ2-7; 8 bases align to TRBD2. The CDR3 covers 19 residues. V shed 1 base, J shed 2 bases, and the junction held 19 bases outside the gene matches. Germline V gene lookup returns CDR1 DFQATT and CDR2 SNEGSKA (reference sequence). The CDR3 here is CSARARGGTREPPTYEQYF. Here the CDR3 DNA reads TGCAGTGCTAGAGCCCGAGGCGGGACTAGGGAACCTCCTACCTACGAGCAGTACTTC.

This clonotype was counted many times. The chain has TRBV5-1 and TRBJ2-2; 7 bases fit TRBD1. The CDR3 is 14 residues long. With 4 bases clipped from V and 6 bases from J, the junction kept 6 bases outside the gene matches. The germline V gene encodes CDR1 SGHRS and CDR2 YFSETQ. This chain's CDR3 is CASSRQGRAGELFF. CDR3 DNA: TGCGCCAGCAGCAGACAGGGAAGAGCCGGGGAGCTGTTTTTT.

This clonotype was detected many times. The chain combines TRBV7-9 with TRBJ2-3; 7 nucleotides agree with TRBD2. CDR3 length equals 17 residues. V was pared by 1 base and J by 1 base, with 8 bases of the junction left unmatched. Germline assignment: CDR1 SEHNR and CDR2 FQNEAQ (reference sequence). The CDR3 sequence is CASSLVIASGRTDTQYF. The CDR3 region has the DNA TGTGCCAGCAGCTTAGTCATAGCTAGCGGCCGCACAGATACGCAGTATTTT.

Points on this clonotype: The junction differs from germline at one of its ends, possibly a read error. The chain recombines TRBV20-1 with TRBJ2-1, with 11 bases matching TRBD2. Germline V gives CDR1 DFQATT, CDR2 SNEGSKA (reference sequence). The CDR3 is made up of 16 amino acids. The DNA of the CDR3 is TGCTGTGCTAGAGCTGCCGATAGCGGGAGGGAGTCTGAGCAGTTCTTC. Translation gives CCARAADSGRESEQFF.

V usage is TRBV20-1 and J usage is TRBJ2-3, with 13 bases that match TRBD2. The CDR3 runs 15 residues. Germline V gene lookup returns CDR1 DFQATT and CDR2 SNEGSKA (reference sequence). After removal of 3 bases from V and 4 bases from J, the junction contained 4 bases not matched to a gene. The CDR3 here is CSASPLAGGSDTQYF. Written as DNA, the CDR3 is TGCAGTGCTAGCCCACTAGCGGGAGGGTCAGATACGCAGTATTTT.

In this sample, this clonotype turned up many times. The chain employs TRBV5-5 and TRBJ1-4; D ambiguous. Germline CDR1 reads SGHKS; CDR2 reads YYEKEE (reference sequence). V lost 4 bases to trimming and J lost 4 bases, with 20 bases between them. The CDR3 is 17 residues long. The CDR3 DNA follows: TGTGCCAGCAGCCCGCCGCGGACGGACGGACTTAATGAAAAACTGTTTTTT. Amino acid sequence: CASSPPRTDGLNEKLFF.

Ten or more counts support this clonotype. This chain joins TRBV5-1 and TRBJ2-1; 11 bases match TRBD2. The CDR3 runs 16 residues. The ends lost 5 bases at V and 3 bases at J; junction bases unmatched: 7. Germline CDR1 is SGHRS and CDR2 is YFSETQ. The CDR3 reads CASRSTSGSDYNEQFF. CDR3 in DNA: TGCGCCAGCAGATCAACTAGCGGGAGTGACTACAATGAGCAGTTCTTC.

This clonotype was picked up many times. The rearrangement joins TRBV12-3 or TRBV12-4 to TRBJ2-1, with D uncertain. Trimming took 3 bases from V and 0 from J, leaving 9 bases between them. This CDR3 is 15 amino acids long. The CDR3 sequence is CASSFATYSYNEQFF. The CDR3 DNA follows: TGTGCCAGCAGTTTCGCTACCTACTCCTACAATGAGCAGTTCTTC.

This clonotype was observed a few times. The V gene is TRBV4-1, the J gene TRBJ1-6, with D maybe TRBD1 (5 bases). V lost 0 bases to trimming and J lost 8 bases, with 11 bases between them. The CDR3 spans 15 residues. Germline CDR1 and CDR2: MGHRA and YSYEKL. The CDR3 DNA sequence: TGCGCCAGCAGCCAAGATGGGGGTTCTTATTCACCCCTCCACTTT. This codes for CASSQDGGSYSPLHF.

The sample holds a few counts of this clonotype. This rearrangement joins TRBV7-3 to TRBJ2-1, with D maybe TRBD2 (5 bases). Trimming left V 7 bases short and J 7 bases short, with 11 bases between. CDR3 length equals 12 residues. Germline V gives CDR1 SGHTA, CDR2 FQGTGA. The CDR3 protein is CASKSRRNEQFF. In nucleotides, the CDR3 is TGTGCCAGCAAGTCTCGGAGGAATGAGCAGTTCTTC.